Below, 2 T cell receptor beta chains from the same sample are listed, as sequenced in a study of identical twins. TCRdb analysed the 5' RACE reads with MiXCR anew, one entry per CDR3 protein. The table includes hundreds of thousands of distinct CDR3 sequences, 5.5% to 7% detected once. The same data also contributed to another study, on yellow fever vaccine responses in identical twins.

Sequenced: memory (CD45RO+) T cells sorted from blood. All receptors come from a woman younger than 30 in good health.

Ten or more counts support this clonotype. The chain carries TRBV18 and TRBJ2-5; D is perhaps TRBD1 (5 bases). The CDR3 consists of 13 residues. Germline V gene lookup returns CDR1 KGHSH and CDR2 LQKENI. Trimming stripped 3 bases from V and 3 bases from J, with 8 bases between. CDR3 coding DNA: TGTGCCAGCTCACCCGCCAGGGAAGAGACCCAGTACTTC. Its translation is CASSPAREETQYF.

This clonotype was seen more than once but under ten times. V gene TRBV15 combines with J gene TRBJ2-1; 7 nucleotides agree with TRBD1. In germline, CDR1 is LNHNV, CDR2 YYDKDF (reference sequence). The CDR3 loop spans 14 amino acids. With V trimmed by 4 bases and J by 7 bases, 7 bases remained unmatched. The CDR3 DNA reads TGTGCCACCAGCACCGACAGGGTTGTGAATGAGCAGTTCTTC. This sequence encodes CATSTDRVVNEQFF. Full variable domain (missing parts from reference TRBV15 and TRBJ2-1): DAMVIQNPRYQVTQFGKPVTLSCSQTLNHNVMYWYQQKSSQAPKLLFHYYDKDFNNEADTPDNFQSRRPNTSFCFLDIRSPGLGDTAMYLCATSTDRVVNEQFFGPGTRLTVL.